A selection of T cell receptor beta chains follows, all from one sample in a study of cytomegalovirus exposure and HLA in healthy donors. The assay was immunoSEQ multiplex PCR, and TCRdb's table has in-frame clones only and misses some. The profile covers about 130,000 clones, with 60% to 85% appearing a single time and about 0.94% taken by the ten largest. Sequences were obtained from PBMCs. These receptors originate from a human donor in good health. Each CDR3 is given with its conserved first and last residue. The D gene is left open where the match is weak. Size is omitted from some rows. Given values are once, few, many or a class for expanded clones.

CDR3 protein: CASSMGQAYGYTF
CDR3 DNA: TGCGCCAGCAGCATGGGACAGGCCTATGGCTACACCTTC
J gene: TRBJ1-2
D gene: TRBD1
V gene: TRBV5-1
clone size: once

CDR3 protein: CASSRSPGSGANVLTF
CDR3 DNA: TGTGCCAGCAGCCGATCCCCGGGATCTGGGGCCAACGTCCTGACTTTC
J gene: TRBJ2-6
D gene: -
V gene: TRBV28
clone size: -

CDR3 protein: CASSEPPGGSYEQYF
CDR3 DNA: TGTGCCAGCAGTGAACCTCCGGGGGGCTCCTACGAGCAGTACTTC
J gene: TRBJ2-7
D gene: TRBD2
V gene: TRBV2
clone size: -

CDR3 protein: CASSLGGVPYNEQFF
CDR3 DNA: TGTGCCAGCAGCTTGGGGGGGGTCCCCTACAATGAGCAGTTCTTC
J gene: TRBJ2-1
D gene: TRBD2
V gene: TRBV7-3
clone size: -

CDR3 protein: CASSVKDTQYF
CDR3 DNA: TGTGCCAGCAGTGTAAAAGATACGCAGTATTTT
J gene: TRBJ2-3
D gene: -
V gene: TRBV2
clone size: -

CDR3 protein: CASSFLGTGVEGYTF
CDR3 DNA: TGCGCCAGCAGCTTCCTGGGGACAGGGGTAGAAGGCTACACCTTC
J gene: TRBJ1-2
D gene: TRBD1
V gene: TRBV5-1
clone size: -

CDR3 protein: CASSLAGQGRSPLHF
CDR3 DNA: TGCGCCAGCAGCTTGGCCGGGCAGGGGCGGTCACCCCTCCACTTT
J gene: TRBJ1-6
D gene: -
V gene: TRBV5-1
clone size: -

CDR3 protein: CASSQSTQGGPEAFF
CDR3 DNA: TGCGCCAGCAGCCAATCCACACAGGGAGGGCCTGAAGCTTTCTTT
J gene: TRBJ1-1
D gene: -
V gene: TRBV4-1
clone size: few

CDR3 protein: CASSPNYEQFF
CDR3 DNA: TGTGCCAGCTCACCAAACTATGAGCAGTTCTTC
J gene: TRBJ2-1
D gene: -
V gene: TRBV18
clone size: once

CDR3 protein: CASSSNRDEQYF
CDR3 DNA: TGTGCCAGCAGTTCAAACAGGGACGAGCAGTACTTC
J gene: TRBJ2-7
D gene: -
V gene: TRBV2
clone size: -

CDR3 protein: CASSPLAGGLQGETQYF
CDR3 DNA: TGCGCCAGCAGCCCCTTAGCGGGGGGGCTTCAGGGGGAGACCCAGTACTTC
J gene: TRBJ2-5
D gene: TRBD2
V gene: TRBV4-1
clone size: -

CDR3 protein: CASSIDWDKVQNTEAFF
CDR3 DNA: TGTGCCAGTAGTATAGACTGGGACAAGGTACAGAACACTGAAGCTTTCTTT
J gene: TRBJ1-1
D gene: -
V gene: TRBV19
clone size: -

CDR3 protein: CASSPPGSITDTQYF
CDR3 DNA: TGTGCCAGCTCACCCCCGGGGTCGATCACAGATACGCAGTATTTT
J gene: TRBJ2-3
D gene: -
V gene: TRBV18
clone size: few

CDR3 protein: CASSGTAYSSGANVLTF
CDR3 DNA: TGTGCCAGTAGCGGGACAGCCTACAGCTCTGGGGCCAACGTCCTGACTTTC
J gene: TRBJ2-6
D gene: TRBD1
V gene: TRBV19
clone size: once

CDR3 protein: CATSLDNSGANVLTF
CDR3 DNA: TGTGCCACCTCCTTGGACAATTCTGGGGCCAACGTCCTGACTTTC
J gene: TRBJ2-6
D gene: -
V gene: TRBV15
clone size: -

CDR3 protein: CASSQDLAAGYTF
CDR3 DNA: TGCGCCAGCAGCCAAGATCTGGCCGCTGGCTACACCTTC
J gene: TRBJ1-2
D gene: -
V gene: TRBV4-1
clone size: -

CDR3 protein: CASSLVGGGETQYF
CDR3 DNA: TGTGCCAGCAGCTTAGTAGGGGGAGGGGAGACCCAGTACTTC
J gene: TRBJ2-5
D gene: -
V gene: TRBV7-9
clone size: -

CDR3 protein: CASRPAGDWDTQYF
CDR3 DNA: TGTGCCAGCCGGCCAGCGGGGGATTGGGATACGCAGTATTTT
J gene: TRBJ2-3
D gene: TRBD2
V gene: TRBV7-9
clone size: -

CDR3 protein: CASSLGGTGKEKLFF
CDR3 DNA: TGTGCCAGCAGCTTGGGCGGGACAGGGAAAGAAAAACTGTTTTTT
J gene: TRBJ1-4
D gene: TRBD1
V gene: TRBV5-4
clone size: few

CDR3 protein: CASSEVEGAPLHF
CDR3 DNA: TGTGCCAGCAGTGAGGTAGAGGGGGCACCCCTCCACTTT
J gene: TRBJ1-6
D gene: -
V gene: TRBV6-5
clone size: -

CDR3 protein: CASSPRQGNQPQHF
CDR3 DNA: TGTGCCAGCTCCCCGAGGCAGGGTAATCAGCCCCAGCATTTT
J gene: TRBJ1-5
D gene: -
V gene: TRBV18
clone size: -

CDR3 protein: CASSLDRPTYEQYF
CDR3 DNA: TGTGCCAGCAGTTTGGACAGGCCGACCTACGAGCAGTACTTC
J gene: TRBJ2-7
D gene: TRBD1
V gene: TRBV28
clone size: -

CDR3 protein: CASSQVLAGGPSSYNEQFF
CDR3 DNA: TGCGCCAGCAGCCAAGTCCTAGCGGGGGGCCCGAGCTCCTACAATGAGCAGTTCTTC
J gene: TRBJ2-1
D gene: TRBD2
V gene: TRBV4-1
clone size: -

CDR3 protein: CASSQDRVGATEAFF
CDR3 DNA: TGCGCCAGCAGCCAAGATAGGGTAGGGGCCACTGAAGCTTTCTTT
J gene: TRBJ1-1
D gene: -
V gene: TRBV4-1
clone size: -

CDR3 protein: CASRFTENTEAFF
CDR3 DNA: TGTGCCAGCCGGTTTACAGAGAACACTGAAGCTTTCTTT
J gene: TRBJ1-1
D gene: -
V gene: TRBV7-9
clone size: -

CDR3 protein: CSVEWAYYGYTF
CDR3 DNA: TGCAGCGTTGAATGGGCCTACTATGGCTACACCTTC
J gene: TRBJ1-2
D gene: -
V gene: TRBV29-1
clone size: -

CDR3 protein: CASSPRQGDYEQFF
CDR3 DNA: TGTGCCAGCAGTCCCCGACAGGGAGATTATGAGCAGTTCTTC
J gene: TRBJ2-1
D gene: TRBD1
V gene: TRBV28
clone size: -

CDR3 protein: CASSLARLAVSREQFF
CDR3 DNA: TGTGCCAGCAGCTTAGCACGACTAGCGGTCTCTCGGGAGCAGTTCTTC
J gene: TRBJ2-1
D gene: TRBD2
V gene: TRBV7-2
clone size: once

CDR3 protein: CASSEVGVQKGPQHF
CDR3 DNA: TGTGCCAGCAGTGAAGTAGGGGTCCAAAAGGGGCCCCAGCATTTT
J gene: TRBJ1-5
D gene: -
V gene: TRBV6-1
clone size: -

CDR3 protein: CASRELAGGLDTQYF
CDR3 DNA: TGTGCCAGCCGCGAACTAGCGGGGGGCCTAGATACGCAGTATTTT
J gene: TRBJ2-3
D gene: TRBD2
V gene: TRBV28
clone size: -

CDR3 protein: CASSPVSGGARELFF
CDR3 DNA: TGCGCCAGCAGCCCGGTTAGCGGGGGGGCCCGAGAGCTGTTTTTT
J gene: TRBJ2-2
D gene: TRBD2
V gene: TRBV5-1
clone size: -

CDR3 protein: CASSVEGRVEDTQYF
CDR3 DNA: TGTGCCAGCAGCGTAGAGGGCAGGGTTGAGGATACGCAGTATTTT
J gene: TRBJ2-3
D gene: -
V gene: TRBV9
clone size: -

CDR3 protein: CASSFGTGHEKLFF
CDR3 DNA: TGTGCCAGCAGCTTTGGGACAGGGCATGAAAAACTGTTTTTT
J gene: TRBJ1-4
D gene: TRBD1
V gene: TRBV5-6
clone size: -

CDR3 protein: CASETVTIRQYF
CDR3 DNA: TGTGCCAGCGAGACAGTAACGATAAGGCAGTACTTC
J gene: TRBJ2-7
D gene: -
V gene: TRBV11-2
clone size: few

CDR3 protein: CASSPSFGTQYF
CDR3 DNA: TGTGCCAGCAGCCCTAGTTTTGGGACCCAGTACTTC
J gene: TRBJ2-5
D gene: -
V gene: TRBV7-2
clone size: once

CDR3 protein: CASSTDRVARYF
CDR3 DNA: TGTGCCAGCAGCACAGACAGGGTCGCGCGTTACTTC
J gene: TRBJ2-7
D gene: TRBD1
V gene: TRBV6-5
clone size: -

CDR3 protein: CASSLLRGGAANEQFF
CDR3 DNA: TGTGCCAGCAGTTTACTCCGCGGGGGGGCCGCAAATGAGCAGTTCTTC
J gene: TRBJ2-1
D gene: TRBD2
V gene: TRBV27
clone size: -

CDR3 protein: CASSDLAGADTQYF
CDR3 DNA: TGTGCCAGCAGTGATCTAGCGGGGGCAGATACGCAGTATTTT
J gene: TRBJ2-3
D gene: TRBD2
V gene: TRBV2
clone size: -

CDR3 protein: CASRVGGGTDTQYF
CDR3 DNA: TGTGCCAGCAGAGTCGGGGGTGGCACAGATACGCAGTATTTT
J gene: TRBJ2-3
D gene: -
V gene: TRBV2
clone size: -

CDR3 protein: CAATGLKPTYEQYF
CDR3 DNA: TGTGCCGCGACAGGACTGAAACCTACCTACGAGCAGTACTTC
J gene: TRBJ2-7
D gene: -
V gene: TRBV6-1
clone size: -

CDR3 protein: CASSLHVETEAFF
CDR3 DNA: TGTGCCAGCAGCTTACACGTAGAGACTGAAGCTTTCTTT
J gene: TRBJ1-1
D gene: -
V gene: TRBV11-2
clone size: -

CDR3 protein: CASSQDRTGGNTIYF
CDR3 DNA: TGCGCCAGCAGCCAAGATAGAACGGGAGGAAACACCATATATTTT
J gene: TRBJ1-3
D gene: -
V gene: TRBV4-1
clone size: -

CDR3 protein: CATSRDRLAGHDTQYF
CDR3 DNA: TGTGCCACCAGCAGAGACCGACTAGCGGGGCACGATACGCAGTATTTT
J gene: TRBJ2-3
D gene: TRBD2
V gene: TRBV15
clone size: -

CDR3 protein: CAGLAGGGEQYF
CDR3 DNA: TGTGCCGGGTTAGCAGGGGGCGGCGAGCAGTACTTC
J gene: TRBJ2-7
D gene: TRBD1
V gene: TRBV6-1
clone size: -

CDR3 protein: CASSIRQSNQPQHF
CDR3 DNA: TGTGCCAGCAGTATCAGACAGAGCAATCAGCCCCAGCATTTT
J gene: TRBJ1-5
D gene: -
V gene: TRBV6-1
clone size: -

CDR3 protein: CASSPAGGVGTYEQYF
CDR3 DNA: TGTGCCAGCAGCCCCGCCGGGGGGGTAGGAACCTACGAGCAGTACTTC
J gene: TRBJ2-7
D gene: TRBD2
V gene: TRBV4-2
clone size: -

CDR3 protein: CASSVSGGSTQYF
CDR3 DNA: TGCGCCAGCAGTGTTTCCGGGGGATCGACCCAGTACTTC
J gene: TRBJ2-5
D gene: -
V gene: TRBV10-1
clone size: -

CDR3 protein: CASSPSGVLNEQFF
CDR3 DNA: TGTGCCAGCAGTCCTAGCGGGGTACTCAATGAGCAGTTCTTC
J gene: TRBJ2-1
D gene: TRBD2
V gene: TRBV5-4
clone size: -

CDR3 protein: CASSQDLGQGKYF
CDR3 DNA: TGCGCCAGCAGCCAAGATCTCGGACAGGGAAAGTACTTC
J gene: TRBJ2-7
D gene: TRBD1
V gene: TRBV4-1
clone size: -

CDR3 protein: CASSSSGGTTGELFF
CDR3 DNA: TGCGCCAGCAGCTCTAGCGGGGGCACCACCGGGGAGCTGTTTTTT
J gene: TRBJ2-2
D gene: TRBD2
V gene: TRBV5-1
clone size: -

CDR3 protein: CASSLEATYNSPLHF
CDR3 DNA: TGTGCCAGCAGCTTAGAGGCAACCTATAATTCACCCCTCCACTTT
J gene: TRBJ1-6
D gene: -
V gene: TRBV11-2
clone size: -

CDR3 protein: CASSTQGDAMYGYTF
CDR3 DNA: TGTGCCAGCTCAACACAGGGGGATGCTATGTATGGCTACACCTTC
J gene: TRBJ1-2
D gene: TRBD1
V gene: TRBV18
clone size: -

CDR3 protein: CASSIQDYGYTF
CDR3 DNA: TGTGCCAGTAGTATCCAGGACTATGGCTACACCTTC
J gene: TRBJ1-2
D gene: -
V gene: TRBV19
clone size: -

CDR3 protein: CASSPRTIAQGPYEQYF
CDR3 DNA: TGTGCCAGCTCCCCTAGGACAATTGCGCAGGGGCCCTACGAGCAGTACTTC
J gene: TRBJ2-7
D gene: -
V gene: TRBV18
clone size: -

CDR3 protein: CASSAGVNGYTF
CDR3 DNA: TGTGCCAGCAGCGCAGGGGTAAATGGCTACACCTTC
J gene: TRBJ1-2
D gene: -
V gene: TRBV7-9
clone size: -

CDR3 protein: CASSEYIRSGDRDYEQYF
CDR3 DNA: TGTGCCAGCAGTGAATATATTCGATCGGGAGACAGGGACTACGAGCAGTACTTC
J gene: TRBJ2-7
D gene: -
V gene: TRBV25-1
clone size: -